This T cell receptor beta chain was identified during a study of cytomegalovirus exposure and HLA in healthy donors (dated by TCRdb to between 2016 and 2019). About the investigation overall: According to an earlier analysis of 587 of the donors, roughly 180 million T cells yielded some 110 million unique TCR beta sequences and 276 Gb of sequence data. An early release that covered fewer than 750 HLA-typed donors contained 300 to 350 gigabases of sequencing data and about 84 million unique TCR sequences. Of the approximately 400 genotyped donors, about 80% fell in the genetic ancestry cluster associated with self-reported Caucasian donors. The study aimed to test whether cataloging public T cell receptors could reveal signatures of past pathogen exposure. The T cell repertoires of under 700 subjects were profiled by immunosequencing and related to cytomegalovirus serostatus. In addition to the first cohort of 666 subjects, a separate validation cohort of 120 different subjects was used. The study combined high-throughput TCR immunosequencing, statistical association of individual TCRs with disease status, and machine learning to predict cytomegalovirus infection status. In a later analysis, previously published TCR beta repertoires from hundreds of donors were re-analyzed and high-resolution HLA genotyping was added so that TCR occurrence patterns could be studied. The later analysis used no new phenotypic data to find candidate immune exposures, relying instead on TCR beta sequences and their occurrence across donors. An earlier analysis of about 620 of the donors applied high-throughput TCR beta sequencing to assess whether each TCR beta V gene segment acted as functional or pseudogenic. Donor age, sex, ethnicity and CMV serostatus were compiled together with the repertoire data. A later genetic analysis used genome-wide SNP genotypes for about 60% of the roughly 670 donors, treating that subset as a discovery cohort. Every repertoire in the discovery cohort had been generated on one and the same sequencing platform. Both class I and class II loci were covered by HLA typing, at four-digit resolution. Typing coverage varied by locus: roughly 629-630 donors for A, B, C, DRB1 and DQB1; more than 500 for DQA1; about 600 for DPA1; more than 450 for DPB1. Because of strong linkage in the cohort, 4 to 6 DR-DQ haplotypes were treated as single units for association and clustering. Across approximately 400 genotyped donors of the cohort, an average of approximately 240,000 unique TCR beta nucleotide sequences per donor were sequenced, and roughly 20% of those sequences were non-productive. The study at large found these results: The authors suggested that the approach could potentially be generalized to other disease states and immunological phenotypes. According to a later analysis, TCR association rates differed among HLA loci, with DRB1 alleles showing the most associated TCRs and HLA-C alleles showing the fewest. Three of the identified cytomegalovirus-associated TCR beta chains were confirmed in vitro to be specific for cytomegalovirus antigens. Sequencing depth was assumed to be roughly uniform across donors in the presence/absence analyses, though that assumption may not hold. The earlier analysis of fewer than 750 of the donors excluded seventeen rarely observed V segments, including chromosome 9 orphons, because counts were too low. A further reported finding was that TCR beta sequences accurately predicted the HLA-A and HLA-B alleles for most subjects in the first cohort. The only immune exposure information available for the cohort was CMV serostatus. In an earlier analysis of about 540 of the donors, most TCR beta V segments were observed in productive rearrangements about 90% or about 30% of the time, broadly matching IMGT annotations. In a later analysis, some 18,000 TCR beta sequences were associated with specific HLA alleles at a false discovery rate of 0.05. The study listed 150 to 200 TCR beta chains as associated with cytomegalovirus. Correlated functional status among segregating V segments might reflect linkage disequilibrium, but an unknown experimental factor could not be ruled out. Only TCR beta chains were sequenced in this cohort, and the absence of alpha or paired-chain data limited detectable features. In a later analysis, most CMV-associated TCR beta chains were found to appear HLA-restricted, with HLA associations seemingly driven largely by CMV exposure. In a later genetic analysis, a missense DCLRE1C variant was associated with V-gene and J-gene trimming of TCR beta chains, and the association was replicated in an independent cohort. A later analysis reported that several top co-occurrence clusters appeared linked to parvovirus B19, influenza, CMV and Epstein-Barr virus. The classifier was reported to diagnose cytomegalovirus status with high specificity and sensitivity in both the original and validation cohorts. In a later analysis, HLA-associated TCR beta chains showed more clonal expansion and lower generation probabilities than non-associated chains that were equally common. When HLA alleles, especially DR and DQ, strongly co-occurred, attributing TCR associations to individual alleles was difficult. While some public TCRs were present in many individuals, most TCR sequences turned up only very rarely across donors. The sequencing pipeline was judged likely to have produced a cluster of highly shared sequence variants as a technical artifact. In a later genetic analysis, fewer N-insertions in productive TCRs were reported among donors in an Asian-associated ancestry cluster than the approximately 710-donor mean. The 87-base-pair reads could not distinguish some IMGT-functional V segments, including TRBV6-2 and TRBV6-3, so those segments were excluded. Because HLA typing was unavailable for some donors at each locus, only the typed subset was used in association tests.

The library was made by the immunoSEQ multiplex PCR assay. For the multiplex PCR, a mixture combining 60 forward primers for TCR Vbeta segments and 13 reverse primers for TCR Jbeta segments was used. Amplification of the CDR3 region of rearranged TCR beta genes was performed with a multiplex PCR assay on genomic DNA. Amplified TCR beta libraries were sequenced as 87-base-pair reads on the Illumina HiSeq System. Per the source publication's procedure: Across the roughly 640 repertoires, a later analysis counted 75 million to 90 million unique TCR beta chains, around 10 million of which were shared by at least two donors. Raw reads were error-corrected and collapsed into unique sequences with a nearest-neighbor algorithm that merged closely related sequences to remove PCR and sequencing errors. Alignment of CDR3 sequences to IMGT reference sequences was used to assign V, D and J gene segments. For a sequence to be retained, a match of at least six nucleotides was required to both a V gene segment and a J gene segment. A rearrangement counted as productive if the CDR3 had no stop codons and remained in frame with V and J, and every other rearrangement counted as non-productive. CDR3 was defined by IMGT convention, running from the second conserved V-encoded cysteine to the conserved J-encoded phenylalanine. The earlier analysis of 500 to 650 of the donors excluded any sequence lacking an unambiguous match to a single V gene segment. An earlier analysis of 587 of the donors called V segments functional above 56.7% productive rearrangements and segregating when the between-donor standard deviation exceeded 5%. A statistical classification framework was built to diagnose cytomegalovirus status from the catalog of TCR beta chain sequences. V and J gene assignment, in a later analysis, came from comparing TCR nucleotide sequences with IMGT/GENE-DB human TR gene sequences. Using the TCRdist pipeline, a later analysis assigned CDR3 sequences along with most-parsimonious VDJ recombination scenarios. In a later analysis, each TCR beta chain was defined by its CDR3 amino acid sequence together with its V-gene family, and reads without a unique V-gene family were excluded. As a way to deal with suspected cross-contamination and a sequencing artifact, a later analysis dropped 640 or so nucleotide sequences that were highly shared and had low generation probability. For each public chain, a later analysis derived a clonal expansion index from normalized ranks of inferred template counts within each repertoire. In a later analysis, generation probabilities were computed with a VDJ recombination model fitted to out-of-frame rearrangements, and the resulting probabilities were checked against IGoR. Hypergeometric tests were used in a later analysis to score TCR-TCR, TCR-HLA and TCR-CMV co-occurrence, with a repertoire-size bias correction applied to the TCR pairs. A later analysis estimated false discovery rates by permuting HLA or CMV assignments 20 times. In a later analysis, co-occurring TCRs were grouped using DBSCAN, with TCRdist sequence similarity added in when clustering inside HLA-allele-positive subsets. Repertoires with fewer than 30,000 or more than 120,000 public chains, plus five repertoires with anomalous nucleotide sharing, were excluded from co-occurrence clustering. TCRdb carries this immuneACCESS record with in-frame sequences only. Its versions omit some clonotypes, under half of them owing to an unresolved V gene in the studies checked, with the rest unexplained. For V, J and clone size, that table is used; D and trimming come from the DNA. Within this sample are 150,000 to 200,000 clones, with about 80% of them counted one time only. The top ten constitute approximately 2.1% of the sample.

The cohort consisted of 666 healthy bone marrow donors. All cohort members were sampled while nominally healthy, although unrecorded immune exposures were likely present. The donor was CMV seronegative and belonged to the group of around 350 seronegative cohort members. A peripheral blood sample was collected from each donor, and TCR beta sequencing was performed on peripheral blood mononuclear cells. Genomic DNA extraction from the blood cell samples was performed with the Qiagen DNeasy Blood Extraction Kit. Trimming accounts for 6 bases at V and 3 bases at J, while the number of junction bases matched to no gene is 3. Looking up the germline V gene yields CDR1 SQVTM and CDR2 ANQGSEA. Including cysteine and phenylalanine, the CDR3 has 12 amino acids. Here the CDR3 DNA is all that survives: 36 bases in frame from base 1. As regards this clone: There is no known antigen for this receptor. Per-nucleotide qualities are absent, and no much larger clonotype sits a single base away.

Rearrangement joined TRBV29-1 to TRBJ1-2; TRBD1 matches 8 bases in the middle. What was sequenced was PBMCs. The clonotype originates from a man between 25 and 39 years old in good health and CMV-seronegative. The CDR3 region: CSVRGQDYGYTF. In nucleotide form, the sequence is TGCAGCGTCCGGGGACAGGACTATGGCTACACCTTC.